This T cell receptor beta chain was found in a study of cytomegalovirus exposure and HLA in healthy donors. PCR involved 60 Vbeta and 13 Jbeta primers. Here immunoSEQ multiplex PCR was the method, and the copy in TCRdb shows in-frame clones only, minus some. The data hold about 77,000 clones, with 78% observed a single time. Germline V lookup: CDR1 SNHLY, CDR2 FYNNEI. Trimming cost V 6 bases and J 0 bases, with 9 bases left between them. The CDR3 is 14 amino acids. Only a few counts were recorded for this clone. The source material was PBMCs. V is TRBV2 and J is TRBJ1-5; D is uncertain. The TCR comes from a middle-aged man in good health and CMV-seronegative. In DNA, the CDR3 is TGTGCCAGCAGCGCCCAAGCTAGCAATCAGCCCCAGCATTTT. Its protein is CASSAQASNQPQHF. The entire variable domain, with the rest obtained from reference TRBV2 and TRBJ1-5, is as follows: EPEVTQTPSHQVTQMGQEVILRCVPISNHLYFYWYRQILGQKVEFLVSFYNNEISEKSEIFDDQFSVERPDGSNFTLKIRSTKLEDSAMYFCASSAQASNQPQHFGDGTRLSIL.